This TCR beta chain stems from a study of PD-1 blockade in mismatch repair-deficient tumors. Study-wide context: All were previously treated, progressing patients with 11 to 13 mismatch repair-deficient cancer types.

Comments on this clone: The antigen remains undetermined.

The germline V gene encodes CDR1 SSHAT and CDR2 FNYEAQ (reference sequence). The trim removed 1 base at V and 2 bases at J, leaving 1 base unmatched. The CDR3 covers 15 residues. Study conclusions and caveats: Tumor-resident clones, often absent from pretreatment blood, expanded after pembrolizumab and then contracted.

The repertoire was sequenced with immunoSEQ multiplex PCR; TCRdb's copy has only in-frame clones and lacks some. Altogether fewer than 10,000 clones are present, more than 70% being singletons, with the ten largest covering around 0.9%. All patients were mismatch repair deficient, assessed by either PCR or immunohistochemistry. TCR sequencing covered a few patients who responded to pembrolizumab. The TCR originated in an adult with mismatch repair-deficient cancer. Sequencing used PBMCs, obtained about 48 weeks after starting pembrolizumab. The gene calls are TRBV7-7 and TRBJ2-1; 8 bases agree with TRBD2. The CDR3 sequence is CASSLGTSPYNEQFF. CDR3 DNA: TGTGCCAGCAGCTTAGGGACTAGCCCCTACAATGAGCAGTTCTTC.